This section outlines one T cell receptor beta chain sequence together with its context. In its sample, this clonotype was seen many times. There is no known antigen for this receptor. No quality values exist for individual bases; no much larger clone is one base distant. The record originates from a study of neurological immune-mediated disorders (dated by TCRdb to the late 2010s). Regarding the complete study: Of the roughly 35 multiple sclerosis patients, about 31 had relapsing-remitting MS and 3 had secondary progressive MS. Peripheral blood TCR-beta repertoires from patients with HTLV-I-associated myelopathy (HAM/TSP), patients with multiple sclerosis, and healthy controls were compared in the study using UMI-based sequencing. The 85 to 110 TCR-beta libraries included longitudinal samples, technical triplicates and paired sorted CD4+ and CD8+ T-cell subsets alongside PBMC samples. Of the roughly 71 subjects in the cohort, around 15 were HAM/TSP patients, around 34 were multiple sclerosis patients, and approximately 20 were healthy controls.

CDR1 SGDLS and CDR2 YYNGEE were looked up in the germline V gene. The V and J ends are trimmed by 6 bases and 3 bases, leaving 7 bases between them. Inclusive of the bounding cysteine and phenylalanine, the CDR3 is 12 residues long. The sequence is cut down to CDR3 DNA, 36 bases in frame from base 1. The paper's findings and limits, for the study overall: TCR clonal expansion was greatest in HAM/TSP patients and smallest in MS patients, who ranked below even healthy controls. The MS cluster showed no association with clinical or MRI features, and the authors stated that larger cohorts are needed. In a phylogenetic analysis, the repertoires of 18 out of 34 MS patients fell into a single cluster of related CDR3 sequences, pointing to a possible signature at the repertoire level. Expanded clones from different subjects shared no identical CDR3 amino acid sequences, which suggests that TCR-beta repertoires were private in all groups.

Libraries from unsorted PBMCs were made from 2 million PBMCs kept in RNAlater at -80 degrees C until RNA extraction. Multiple sclerosis patients were enrolled in a US clinical protocol evaluating disease progression by magnetic resonance imaging. Peripheral blood underwent Ficoll-Hypaque density gradient centrifugation to isolate PBMCs, which were then cryopreserved in liquid nitrogen. cDNA was synthesized by template-switch 5'RACE using a primer carrying a 10-nucleotide random unique molecular identifier by which each TCR transcript was tagged. Every sequencing run covered 15-18 subjects and yielded more than 180 million TCR-beta sequences. Total RNA was extracted with the RNeasy kit. The KAPA Real-time Library Amplification kit was used to amplify TCR-beta VDJ regions with primers targeting the TCR constant region and the 5'RACE anchor. A first PCR added sample indexes and Illumina adaptors, after which a second PCR increased the library yield. The roughly 650 bp TCR product was size-selected on a 2% E-gel SizeSelection system after Ampure bead purification. Before pooling, libraries had their quality checked on a Bioanalyzer, their concentration measured with Qubit, and their quantity determined with the Kapa Library Quantification kit. Libraries were sequenced paired-end 2 x 150 bp on an Illumina HiSeq 2500. To increase sequence diversity, roughly 24-31% phiX was spiked into each library pool. Per the source publication's procedure: Quality-filtered reads were processed with the UMI-based MiGEC pipeline, and over 75% of raw TCR sequences were removed by the MiGEC pipeline during error correction. IMGT germline references were used for aligning VDJ genes, and each clonotype was defined as a unique CDR3 amino acid sequence together with its V-J genes. Clonal expansion, Shannon diversity and CDR3 relatedness were evaluated with VDJtools (CalcPairwiseDistances, ClusterSamples), while phylogenetic trees were built in CLCbio workbench. Using coefficient-of-variation modelling across technical triplicates, the study counted a clone as expanded if it had at least 8 unique UMIs. Using fastp at Q25 and MiXCR, TCRdb reprocessed the public reads and kept productive beta chains. Each entry is one CDR3 protein sequence, shown with its most common DNA and genes. The authors' filters were not applied to this entry. The sample records 55,000 to 75,000 distinct CDR3 sequences, about 5.2% of which are singletons. Of the sample, roughly 5.7% falls within the top ten clones.

Source material: PBMCs. The receptor comes from a human donor with multiple sclerosis. The donor label of this sample is uncertain. This chain joins TRBV9 to TRBJ2-1, and perhaps TRBD1 as D gene, on 5 matching bases. Here is the DNA: TGTGCCAGCACCACAGGCTACAATGAGCAGTTCTTC. The translation is CASTTGYNEQFF.